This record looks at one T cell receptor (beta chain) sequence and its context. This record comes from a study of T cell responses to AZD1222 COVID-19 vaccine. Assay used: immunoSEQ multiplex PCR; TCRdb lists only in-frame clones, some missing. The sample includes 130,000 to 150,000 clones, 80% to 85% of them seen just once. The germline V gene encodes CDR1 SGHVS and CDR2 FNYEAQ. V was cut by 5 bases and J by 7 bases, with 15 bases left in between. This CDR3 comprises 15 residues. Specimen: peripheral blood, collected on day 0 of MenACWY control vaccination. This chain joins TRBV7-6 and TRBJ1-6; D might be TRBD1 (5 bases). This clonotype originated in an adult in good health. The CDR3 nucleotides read TGTGCCAGCAGCCCAGGCCCCCGGGGGAATTCACCCCTCCACTTT. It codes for CASSPGPRGNSPLHF.